This T cell receptor beta chain came from a study of blood T cell repertoires in COVID-19. Across the study: Whether acute or convalescent, the COVID-19 samples came from the United States, Italy and Spain. Sources were T cells, B-cell-depleted T cells, or PBMCs; the material itself was cDNA or gDNA.

Original data processing: By means of reference gene primer amplification, nucleated cell counts were estimated. TCRdb keeps only in-frame clones here, not all; method: immunoSEQ multiplex PCR. That table supplies the V and J calls and clone size; D and trimming were determined from the DNA. The sample has tens of thousands of clones; around 87% are singletons. The CDR3 consists of 13 residues. V lost 4 bases and J 4 bases, leaving 11 bases between the germline ends. The V gene's germline CDR1 is ENHRY and CDR2 SYGVKD. This clone came up once. Sequencing input: peripheral blood. The receptor was derived from a woman of 80 years or more with COVID-19, enrolled during active disease. The V and J genes are TRBV10-3 and TRBJ2-7; the D gene is possibly TRBD1 (5 bases). CDR3 sequence: CAISVTGLYEQYF. CDR3 DNA sequence: TGTGCCATCAGTGTAACAGGCCTTTACGAGCAGTACTTC.